The 27 T cell receptor beta chains given below trace back to one sample, sequenced in a study of blood T cell repertoires in COVID-19. The method was immunoSEQ multiplex PCR; TCRdb's version includes in-frame clones alone and lacks a portion of them. The sample consists of more than 95,000 clones, around four fifths of them appearing once. The sample taken for sequencing was peripheral blood. The receptors shown here come from a woman aged 65 to 85 with acute or convalescent COVID-19.

The V gene is TRBV28, the J gene TRBJ2-3; TRBD2 agrees at 10 bases. Trimming removed 10 bases from V and 3 bases from J; junction bases left unmatched: 19. Germline assignment: CDR1 MDHEN and CDR2 SYDVKM. This CDR3 is 18 amino acids long. CDR3 sequence reads: CATIGSSGGAGRTDTQYF. As DNA, the CDR3 is TGTGCCACCATAGGGTCCAGCGGGGGGGCGGGTCGAACAGATACGCAGTATTTT.

V and J are TRBV14 and TRBJ1-2; TRBD1 might be the D (5 bases). CDR1 is SGHDN, CDR2 FVKESK, per germline. The CDR3 runs 15 residues. Deletions cut 0 bases from V and 2 bases from J, with 10 bases between. DNA of the CDR3: TGTGCCAGCAGCCAAGAGGCAGGGTTGAACTATGGCTACACCTTC. Its protein is CASSQEAGLNYGYTF.

Remarks on this clone: The junction departs from the called germline gene at one end, perhaps through a read error. The chain carries TRBV15 and TRBJ1-2, with 9 bases aligning to TRBD1. The CDR3 spans 15 residues. In germline, CDR1 is LNHNV, CDR2 YYDKDF (reference sequence). CDR3 DNA sequence: TGTGCCACCAGCCGAGAGACGGGACAGGGATATGGCTACACCTTC. This encodes CATSRETGQGYGYTF.

This chain uses TRBV18 with TRBJ2-7, with TRBD2 identical over 13 bases. The CDR3 consists of 15 residues. CDR1 and CDR2 (germline): KGHSH, LQKENI. The ends lost 6 bases at V and 2 bases at J; junction bases unmatched: 4. The CDR3 loop is CASSQTSGGAYEQYF. CDR3 nucleotide sequence: TGTGCCAGCTCCCAAACTAGCGGGGGGGCCTACGAGCAGTACTTC.

The chain is built from TRBV7-8 and TRBJ2-7; TRBD1 matches 8 bases. Germline V gene data show CDR1 as SGHVS and CDR2 as FQNEAQ. CDR3 length: 15 residues. V was pared by 5 bases and J by 2 bases, with 8 bases of the junction left unmatched. CDR3 region: CASSPEGTGAYEQYF. In DNA form, the CDR3 reads TGTGCCAGCAGCCCCGAAGGGACAGGAGCCTACGAGCAGTACTTC. Using reference TRBV7-8 and TRBJ2-7 for the parts outside the CDR3, the full variable domain is GAGVSQSPRYKVAKRGQDVALRCDPISGHVSLFWYQQALGQGPEFLTYFQNEAQLDKSGLPSDRFFAERPEGSVSTLKIQRTQQEDSAVYLCASSPEGTGAYEQYFGPGTRLTVT.

V usage is TRBV2 and J usage is TRBJ1-3; no firm D call. The CDR3 contains 14 residues. V dropped 7 bases and J dropped 2 bases, with 12 bases sitting between them. Germline assignment: CDR1 SNHLY and CDR2 FYNNEI. CDR3 protein: CASTLARTGNTIYF. CDR3 nucleotide sequence: TGTGCCAGCACGTTGGCCCGAACTGGAAACACCATATATTTT. The full variable domain, in which reference TRBV2 and TRBJ1-3 provide the parts outside the CDR3, is EPEVTQTPSHQVTQMGQEVILRCVPISNHLYFYWYRQILGQKVEFLVSFYNNEISEKSEIFDDQFSVERPDGSNFTLKIRSTKLEDSAMYFCASTLARTGNTIYFGEGSWLTVV.

V and J are TRBV14 and TRBJ2-7, with 8 bases identical to TRBD1. The V and J ends lost 5 bases and 3 bases, in that order; junction bases with no gene match: 6. CDR1 SGHDN and CDR2 FVKESK come from the germline V gene. The CDR3 covers 14 residues. The CDR3 DNA reads TGTGCCAGCAGCAGGACAGGGAGATACTACGAGCAGTACTTC. This sequence encodes CASSRTGRYYEQYF.

The genes are TRBV15 and TRBJ1-1, with D perhaps TRBD1 (6 bases). V dropped 8 bases and J dropped 0 bases, with 10 bases sitting between them. Looked up from germline, CDR1 is LNHNV and CDR2 is YYDKDF (reference sequence). CDR3 size: 13 residues. Here the CDR3 DNA reads TGTGCCACCGGGACAATCATGAACACTGAAGCTTTCTTT. It yields the protein CATGTIMNTEAFF.

This clone was found once. One end of the junction is discordant with germline, which a read error may explain. This CDR3 is also generated by other DNA sequences in the sample. V gene TRBV5-1 combines with J gene TRBJ1-1; no reliable D call. Germline CDR1 reads SGHRS; CDR2 reads YFSETQ. This CDR3 spans 14 amino acids. The chain's CDR3 is CASSQAPLNAEAFF. Written as DNA, the CDR3 is TGCGCCAGCAGCCAGGCACCGTTGAACGCTGAAGCTTTCTTT.

The chain carries TRBV11-2 and TRBJ1-5; a possible D gene is TRBD1 (6 bases). V shed 5 bases and J shed 5 bases, with 10 bases lying between them. This CDR3 is 13 amino acids long. Germline values: CDR1 SGHAT, CDR2 FQNNGV. CDR3 sequence reads: CASSLNRDQPQHF. The DNA of the CDR3 is TGTGCCAGCAGCCTAAACAGGGATCAGCCCCAGCATTTT.

This clone occurred once. V usage is TRBV7-9 and J usage is TRBJ1-2, with D perhaps TRBD1 (5 bases). Germline CDR1 is SEHNR and CDR2 is FQNEAQ (reference sequence). The CDR3 totals 12 residues. V gave up 6 bases and J gave up 2 bases, with 7 bases separating them. Here the CDR3 DNA reads TGTGCCAGCAGTAGGGGAAACTATGGCTACACCTTC. Protein product: CASSRGNYGYTF.

The chain joins TRBV7-2 to TRBJ2-1; 15 bases fit TRBD2. CDR1 is SGHTA, CDR2 FQGNSA, per germline. The junction had 8 bases not matched to a gene; V was cut back by 5 bases and J by 9 bases. The CDR3 spans 16 residues. DNA for the CDR3: TGTGCCAGCAGCACACCGGGACTAGCGGGGGGTAGTGAGCAGTTCTTC. Translating gives CASSTPGLAGGSEQFF.

This clone turned up a few times. This chain connects TRBV2 to TRBJ1-6; TRBD1 agrees at 9 bases. The CDR3 has 16 residues. CDR1 is SNHLY and CDR2 is FYNNEI in the germline V gene. Trimming cost V 6 bases and J 3 bases; bases outside gene matches: 6. The CDR3 region has the DNA TGTGCCAGCAGGACAGGGGGAAACCTCTATAATTCACCCCTCCACTTT. As protein: CASRTGGNLYNSPLHF.

V and J are TRBV25-1 and TRBJ2-7; TRBD1 aligns across 12 bases. CDR3 length: 16 amino acids. The junction had 4 bases not matched to a gene; V was cut back by 1 base and J by 3 bases. Germline V gene data show CDR1 as MGHDK and CDR2 as SYGVNS. For the CDR3, the DNA is TGTGCCAGCAGTGAATTGGGGACAGGGGGCATCTACGAGCAGTACTTC. Residues: CASSELGTGGIYEQYF.

Concerning this clone itself: This sample includes further DNA sequences coding for the same CDR3. This chain connects TRBV5-1 to TRBJ2-7, with 8 nucleotides matching TRBD2. V was clipped by 7 bases and J by 8 bases; unmatched bases: 20. The CDR3 extends over 16 amino acids. CDR1 and CDR2 from the germline V gene are SGHRS and YFSETQ. The CDR3 spells CASLRRRGGRGGQQYF. CDR3 bases: TGCGCCAGCTTGCGCCGTAGGGGGGGCCGGGGGGGGCAGCAGTACTTC. The entire variable domain, with the rest obtained from reference TRBV5-1 and TRBJ2-7, is as follows: KAGVTQTPRYLIKTRGQQVTLSCSPISGHRSVSWYQQTPGQGLQFLFEYFSETQRNKGNFPGRFSGRQFSNSRSEMNVSTLELGDSALYLCASLRRRGGRGGQQYFGPGTRLTVT.

The chain has TRBV6-1 and TRBJ2-1, with a possible D match to TRBD1 (6 bases). Per germline, CDR1 MNHNS and CDR2 SASEGT. Trimming shortened V by 6 bases and J by 8 bases, and 17 bases separated the two germline ends. The CDR3 has 14 amino acids. CDR3 amino acids: CASRGEGTIDEQFF. The CDR3 DNA sequence: TGTGCCAGCAGAGGAGAGGGGACAATCGATGAGCAGTTCTTC.

The J gene is TRBJ1-4, the V gene TRBV3-1 (or the pseudogene TRBV3-2), with 7 bases identical to TRBD1. J gave up 7 bases and V 1 base, and 15 bases lay outside the gene matches. The germline V gene encodes CDR1 LGHDT and CDR2 YNNKEL (reference sequence). The CDR3 sequence is 18 residues long. The CDR3 nucleotides read TGTGCCAGCAGCCAAGGACTTAACGGACAGGCCTTTGGTGAAAAACTGTTTTTT. Its translation is CASSQGLNGQAFGEKLFF.

In its sample, this clone was seen once. The genes are TRBV5-1 and TRBJ2-1, with D maybe TRBD2 (6 bases). CDR3 length equals 15 residues. CDR1 is SGHRS and CDR2 is YFSETQ in the germline V gene. V lost 4 bases and J 2 bases, leaving 13 bases between the germline ends. In DNA, the CDR3 is TGCGCCAGCAGCACAATGGGAGGACCCTACAATGAGCAGTTCTTC. Amino acid sequence: CASSTMGGPYNEQFF.

The chain couples TRBV30 to TRBJ1-3, with 9 bases matching TRBD1. This CDR3 is built from 17 residues. In germline, CDR1 is GTSNPN, CDR2 SVGIG (reference sequence). The junction had 9 bases not matched to a gene; V was cut back by 1 base and J by 2 bases. In DNA, the CDR3 is TGTGCCTGGAGTGGCTATCCGACAGGGGGAACTGGAAACACCATATATTTT. It yields the protein CAWSGYPTGGTGNTIYF.

This clone has just a few counts. The chain joins TRBV7-9 to TRBJ2-2; 8 bases agree with TRBD2. Germline values: CDR1 SEHNR, CDR2 FQNEAQ (reference sequence). Unmatched junction bases numbered 4, after V lost 3 bases and J lost 1 base. This CDR3 contains 16 residues. CDR3 bases: TGTGCCAGCAGCTTCGGGGGGGCTAGGAACACCGGGGAGCTGTTTTTT. Encoded protein: CASSFGGARNTGELFF.

The chain couples TRBV5-1 to TRBJ2-1; TRBD2 agrees at 8 bases. The CDR3 totals 14 residues. With 6 bases clipped from V and 2 bases from J, the junction kept 4 bases outside the gene matches. Germline values: CDR1 SGHRS, CDR2 YFSETQ. In nucleotides, the CDR3 is TGCGCCAGCACTCGGGGGGGCACCTACAATGAGCAGTTCTTC. Translated, it gives CASTRGGTYNEQFF. The full variable domain, in which reference TRBV5-1 and TRBJ2-1 provide the parts outside the CDR3, is KAGVTQTPRYLIKTRGQQVTLSCSPISGHRSVSWYQQTPGQGLQFLFEYFSETQRNKGNFPGRFSGRQFSNSRSEMNVSTLELGDSALYLCASTRGGTYNEQFFGPGTRLTVL.

The genes are TRBV3-1 (or the pseudogene TRBV3-2) and TRBJ2-7; 8 bases are shared with TRBD1. Germline V gene lookup returns CDR1 LGHDT and CDR2 YNNKEL (reference sequence). The trim removed 5 bases at V and 3 bases at J, leaving 6 bases unmatched. This CDR3 contains 14 residues. The CDR3 region has the DNA TGTGCCAGCAGCGACAGGGGACTCTTCTACGAGCAGTACTTC. It specifies CASSDRGLFYEQYF.

The V and J genes are TRBV7-6 and TRBJ1-4; 7 bases match TRBD1. J gave up 5 bases and V 5 bases, and 8 bases lay outside the gene matches. Germline CDR1 SGHVS, CDR2 FNYEAQ. The CDR3 is made up of 15 amino acids. This CDR3 reads CASSPRQGLNEKLFF. The DNA for the CDR3 is TGTGCCAGCAGCCCCAGACAGGGACTGAATGAAAAACTGTTTTTT.

This clone was seen a single time. V is TRBV11-2 and J is TRBJ2-3; possibly TRBD2 for D (6 bases). The CDR3 is 17 residues long. Between the trimmed V and J ends, which lost 1 base and 3 bases, there was a span of 17 bases. Germline loops: CDR1 SGHAT, CDR2 FQNNGV. CDR3 nucleotide sequence: TGTGCCAGCAGCTTAGCCGTCGGCGGGATCCAAACAGATACGCAGTATTTT. Its protein product is CASSLAVGGIQTDTQYF.

The chain carries TRBV13 and TRBJ2-5, with 8 bases lining up with TRBD2. The CDR3 has 16 residues. The germline V gene has CDR1 PRHDT and CDR2 FYEKMQ (reference sequence). With V trimmed by 1 base and J by 0 bases, 4 bases remained unmatched. The CDR3 DNA follows: TGTGCCAGCAGCTTAGCTAGACTAGCGTACCAAGAGACCCAGTACTTC. This sequence encodes CASSLARLAYQETQYF.

The chain couples TRBV5-1 to TRBJ1-2; D gene uncertain. CDR1 and CDR2 from the germline V gene are SGHRS and YFSETQ. V was clipped by 4 bases and J by 0 bases, with 13 bases between them. The CDR3 runs 15 residues. The CDR3 DNA is TGCGCCAGCAGCATATCCGGGGAGACTAACTATGGCTACACCTTC. Translated: CASSISGETNYGYTF.

This clone has only one observation. This chain links TRBV7-2 with TRBJ2-5, with D uncertain. CDR1 is SGHTA and CDR2 is FQGNSA in the germline V gene. The CDR3 consists of 15 residues. The V and J ends lost 5 bases and 5 bases respectively, with 18 bases between them. The CDR3 loop reads CASSKDVSRPETQYF. The DNA of the CDR3 is TGTGCCAGCAGCAAAGACGTCTCCAGGCCTGAGACCCAGTACTTC.